This T cell receptor (beta chain) was recorded in a study of control samples from healthy donors and cancer patients. The CDR3 extends over 14 amino acids. Trimming pared 7 bases from V and 2 bases from J, leaving 15 bases between. Germline V CDR1 and CDR2: MDHEN, SYDVKM. Sequencing was performed with immunoSEQ multiplex PCR; in TCRdb, only in-frame clones are kept and a portion is missing. The table has about 110,000 clones, roughly four fifths seen once. This clone is a singleton in its sample. This TCR came from a woman in her 50s in good health. Sequencing input: blood. V gene TRBV28 combines with J gene TRBJ2-7; D possibly uses TRBD1 or TRBD2 (5 bases each). This chain's CDR3 is CASNGGPSPYEQYF. CDR3 sequence (DNA): TGTGCCAGCAATGGGGGACCTTCTCCCTACGAGCAGTACTTC.